This passage covers 29 T cell receptor beta chains from one sample sequenced in a study of radiotherapy plus CTLA-4 blockade in lung cancer. The method was immunoSEQ multiplex PCR; TCRdb's version includes in-frame clones alone and lacks a portion of them. The sample holds about 64,000 clones, 65% to 80% seen once. This specimen consisted of peripheral blood, obtained from a patient treated with radiotherapy plus ipilimumab. The receptors here all came from a human donor with non-small cell lung cancer whose response to radiotherapy plus ipilimumab could not be evaluated.

V gene TRBV27 combines with J gene TRBJ2-7; 10 nucleotides match TRBD2. The length of the CDR3 is 17 residues. J was trimmed by 0 bases and V by 6 bases; bases with no gene match: 11. Germline CDR1 is MNHEY and CDR2 is SMNVEV (reference sequence). The DNA of the CDR3 is TGTGCCAGCAGCTTACTAGCGGGGATTGATAGCTCCTACGAGCAGTACTTC. It translates to CASSLLAGIDSSYEQYF.

The chain combines TRBV7-9 with TRBJ2-2, with 7 bases identical to TRBD1. Germline CDR1 reads SEHNR; CDR2 reads FQNEAQ (reference sequence). V shed 1 base, J shed 3 bases, and the junction held 5 bases outside the gene matches. This CDR3 is 16 amino acids long. The CDR3 protein is CASSLGDRGYTGELFF. DNA for the CDR3: TGTGCCAGCAGCTTAGGGGACAGAGGGTACACCGGGGAGCTGTTTTTT. Together with reference TRBV7-9 and TRBJ2-2, the CDR3 gives the full variable domain: DTGVSQNPRHKITKRGQNVTFRCDPISEHNRLYWYRQTLGQGPEFLTYFQNEAQLEKSRLLSDRFSAERPKGSFSTLEIQRTEQGDSAMYLCASSLGDRGYTGELFFGEGSRLTVL.

The chain has TRBV19 and TRBJ1-3, with no clear D. Germline V gene sequence: CDR1 LNHDA, CDR2 SQIVND (reference sequence). Trimming stripped 5 bases from V and 0 bases from J, with 14 bases between. This CDR3 contains 16 residues. CDR3 protein: CASSAIWAHSGNTIYF. CDR3 nucleotides: TGTGCCAGTAGTGCAATATGGGCCCACTCTGGAAACACCATATATTTT.

This chain links TRBV11-2 with TRBJ2-3; tentative D call: TRBD1 (6 bases). The length of the CDR3 is 15 residues. Germline CDR1 is SGHAT and CDR2 is FQNNGV. The V gene lost 5 bases and the J gene lost 1 base, with 13 bases spanning the gap. The CDR3 DNA reads as TGTGCCAGCAGCCCGCACAGGGTAGGCACAGATACGCAGTATTTT. Translating it yields CASSPHRVGTDTQYF. Supplemented by reference TRBV11-2 and TRBJ2-3, the full variable domain reads EAGVAQSPRYKIIEKRQSVAFWCNPISGHATLYWYQQILGQGPKLLIQFQNNGVVDDSQLPKDRFSAERLKGVDSTLKIQPAKLEDSAVYLCASSPHRVGTDTQYFGPGTRLTVL.

V and J are TRBV25-1 and TRBJ2-7; D uncertain. Germline V lookup: CDR1 MGHDK, CDR2 SYGVNS. Trimming shortened V by 4 bases and J by 3 bases, and 7 bases separated the two germline ends. CDR3 length: 12 amino acids. The CDR3 loop reads CASSAAGYEQYF. CDR3 coding DNA: TGTGCCAGCAGTGCAGCAGGCTACGAGCAGTACTTC.

The rearrangement links TRBV7-9 to TRBJ2-1; 9 positions match TRBD1. The V gene end was trimmed by 1 base and the J gene end by 8 bases; junction bases not matched to a gene: 9. The germline CDR1 and CDR2 sequences are SEHNR and FQNEAQ (reference sequence). The CDR3 totals 16 residues. The CDR3 protein is CASSLGYGTGIDEQFF. CDR3 nucleotides: TGTGCCAGCAGCTTAGGTTATGGGACAGGGATCGATGAGCAGTTCTTC.

The chain uses TRBV7-3 and TRBJ2-3, with a weak D call TRBD2 (6 bases). V lost 1 base and J lost 0, with 11 bases in between. Germline V gene sequence: CDR1 SGHTA, CDR2 FQGTGA. The CDR3 sequence is 16 residues long. In DNA, the CDR3 is TGTGCCAGCAGCTTAATAGGGGACTCCAGCACAGATACGCAGTATTTT. Translation gives CASSLIGDSSTDTQYF. Full variable domain (remainder filled in from reference TRBV7-3 and TRBJ2-3): GAGVSQTPSNKVTEKGKYVELRCDPISGHTALYWYRQSLGQGPEFLIYFQGTGAADDSGLPNDRFFAVRPEGSVSTLKIQRTERGDSAVYLCASSLIGDSSTDTQYFGPGTRLTVL.

Comment on this clone: Other DNA sequences in this sample translate to the same CDR3. The chain recombines TRBV6-1 with TRBJ2-5; 9 nucleotides match TRBD1. The V gene's germline CDR1 is MNHNS and CDR2 SASEGT. Trimming took 2 bases from V and 1 from J; bases not matched to a gene: 2. CDR3 length: 15 residues. The CDR3 nucleotides are TGTGCCAGCAGTGAAAACAGGGGGCTCCAAGAGACCCAGTACTTC. This translates into CASSENRGLQETQYF.

CDR3 sequence reads: CASRTHANEKLFF. The CDR3 coding sequence is TGTGCCAGTAGAACACACGCTAATGAAAAACTGTTTTTT. The chain is built from TRBV19 and TRBJ1-4; D unclear. V lost 6 bases, J lost 3 bases, and 8 bases lay in between. From germline, CDR1 is LNHDA and CDR2 SQIVND (reference sequence). The CDR3 consists of 13 residues.

The V call is TRBV7-9, the J call TRBJ2-5; 11 bases align to TRBD2. V lost 1 base, J lost 3 bases, and 4 bases stayed unmatched. This CDR3 is built from 16 residues. The germline V gene has CDR1 SEHNR and CDR2 FQNEAQ (reference sequence). The CDR3 region is CASSLGLAGSEETQYF. DNA for the CDR3: TGTGCCAGCAGCTTAGGACTAGCGGGAAGTGAAGAGACCCAGTACTTC.

This clone was detected a few times. V is TRBV28 and J is TRBJ1-4; 9 positions agree with TRBD1. The CDR3 is made up of 15 amino acids. Trimming at V came to 5 bases and at J to 5 bases, leaving 6 bases not matched to a gene. Germline-derived CDR1 and CDR2 are MDHEN and SYDVKM. CDR3 sequence (DNA): TGTGCCAGCAGTCCCTTGACAGGGGGGAATGAAAAACTGTTTTTT. As protein: CASSPLTGGNEKLFF.

This chain joins TRBV9 and TRBJ1-1; unclear D gene. The germline V and J ends were trimmed by 6 bases and 1 base, with 10 bases remaining between them. Per germline, CDR1 SGDLS and CDR2 YYNGEE. The CDR3 extends over 13 amino acids. This chain's CDR3 is CASNRRENTEAFF. The CDR3 DNA reads as TGTGCCAGCAACCGACGGGAGAACACTGAAGCTTTCTTT.

The chain carries TRBV5-1 and TRBJ1-3; D unresolved. V lost 2 bases and J lost 0, with 6 bases in between. Germline V lookup: CDR1 SGHRS, CDR2 YFSETQ. The CDR3 consists of 14 residues. Here the CDR3 DNA reads TGCGCCAGCAGCTTTACCAGCTCTGGAAACACCATATATTTT. It yields the protein CASSFTSSGNTIYF.

The J gene is TRBJ1-1, the V gene TRBV18; 9 bases agree with TRBD1. The trim removed 3 bases at V and 4 bases at J, leaving 3 bases unmatched. The CDR3 totals 14 residues. Germline loops: CDR1 KGHSH, CDR2 LQKENI. DNA for the CDR3: TGTGCCAGCTCACCCCGGGACAGGGTCACTGAAGCTTTCTTT. Amino acid sequence: CASSPRDRVTEAFF.

V usage is TRBV11-2 and J usage is TRBJ2-3; D may be TRBD1 (6 bases). Germline V gene sequence: CDR1 SGHAT, CDR2 FQNNGV. This CDR3 has 16 residues. V shed 5 bases and J shed 2 bases, with 17 bases lying between them. CDR3 sequence reads: CASSPGQRILTDTQYF. The CDR3 DNA is TGTGCCAGCAGCCCGGGACAAAGAATCCTCACAGATACGCAGTATTTT.

This clone was counted between two and nine times. The rearrangement joins TRBV7-3 to TRBJ2-3; 10 bases map to TRBD2. CDR3 length equals 16 residues. V was clipped by 4 bases and J by 1 base; unmatched bases: 5. Germline values: CDR1 SGHTA, CDR2 FQGTGA. The CDR3 region has the DNA TGTGCCAGCAGCTCCCGGACTAGCGGAGGCACAGATACGCAGTATTTT. Protein: CASSSRTSGGTDTQYF.

The gene calls are TRBV27 and TRBJ2-2; 11 positions match TRBD2. Looked up from germline, CDR1 is MNHEY and CDR2 is SMNVEV (reference sequence). This CDR3 has 15 residues. V lost 8 bases, J lost 6 bases, and 8 bases stayed unmatched. CDR3 loop: CASLTSGRSAGELFF. The CDR3 region has the DNA TGTGCCAGCCTAACTAGCGGGAGATCTGCCGGGGAGCTGTTTTTT.

This clone was seen a few times. The chain links TRBV19 to TRBJ1-1, with 8 bases aligning to TRBD1. Germline CDR1 is LNHDA and CDR2 is SQIVND (reference sequence). CDR3 size: 14 residues. The V segment lost 2 bases and the J segment 2 bases; nucleotides outside the gene matches: 1. This CDR3 reads CASSIQGANTEAFF. For the CDR3, the DNA is TGTGCCAGTAGTATACAGGGGGCAAACACTGAAGCTTTCTTT. The whole variable domain, remainder taken from reference TRBV19 and TRBJ1-1, is DGGITQSPKYLFRKEGQNVTLSCEQNLNHDAMYWYRQDPGQGLRLIYYSQIVNDFQKGDIAEGYSVSREKKESFPLTVTSAQKNPTAFYLCASSIQGANTEAFFGQGTRLTVV.

This rearrangement joins TRBV5-1 to TRBJ2-6, with D perhaps matching TRBD2 (5 bases). Trimming pared 4 bases from V and 0 bases from J, leaving 8 bases between. The germline V gene encodes CDR1 SGHRS and CDR2 YFSETQ. The CDR3 spans 15 residues. CDR3 residues: CASSEGLSGANVLTF. Written as DNA, the CDR3 is TGCGCCAGCAGCGAGGGTCTCTCTGGGGCCAACGTCCTGACTTTC.

The J gene is TRBJ2-7, the V gene TRBV5-4; D is perhaps TRBD2 (5 bases). CDR1 is SGHNT, CDR2 YYREEE, per germline (reference sequence). V was cut by 6 bases and J by 2 bases, with 18 bases left in between. This CDR3 comprises 15 residues. The CDR3 is CASTSSWENTYEQYF. DNA for the CDR3: TGTGCCAGCACCTCCTCGTGGGAGAACACCTACGAGCAGTACTTC.

This clone was seen a few times. The chain employs TRBV5-4 and TRBJ2-7; TRBD1 agrees at 9 bases. CDR3 length: 15 amino acids. Trimming removed 4 bases from V and 6 bases from J; junction bases left unmatched: 11. The V gene's germline CDR1 is SGHNT and CDR2 YYREEE (reference sequence). The CDR3 sequence is CASSQETGGRGEQYF. CDR3 DNA sequence: TGTGCCAGCAGCCAGGAGACAGGGGGAAGGGGCGAGCAGTACTTC.

This clone was counted a few times. The chain joins TRBV11-1 to TRBJ2-7; D is possibly TRBD2 (6 bases). The V gene lost 5 bases and the J gene lost 2 bases, with 13 bases spanning the gap. CDR1 is SGHAT and CDR2 is FQDESV in the germline V gene (reference sequence). The CDR3 is made up of 14 amino acids. The chain's CDR3 is CASSGDFFPYEQYF. DNA for the CDR3: TGTGCCAGCAGCGGGGACTTTTTCCCCTACGAGCAGTACTTC.

Regarding this clone: Relative to the germline gene, one junction end is altered; a read error may explain this. The chain links TRBV19 to TRBJ1-2; TRBD1 matches at 7 bases. The CDR3 spans 16 residues. Germline V CDR1 and CDR2: LNHDA, SQIVND (reference sequence). The CDR3 DNA reads as TGTACCAGTAGTACCGAACGACAGGGAAGAACTAAGGGCTACACCTTC. This translates into CTSSTERQGRTKGYTF.

The rearrangement links TRBV9 to TRBJ2-3; D perhaps matches TRBD2 (6 bases). V was pared by 0 bases and J by 2 bases, with 16 bases between. This CDR3 contains 17 residues. The V gene's germline CDR1 is SGDLS and CDR2 YYNGEE. CDR3 coding DNA: TGTGCCAGCAGCGTAGGGGCAGGTTCGGGACTCACAGATACGCAGTATTTT. This codes for CASSVGAGSGLTDTQYF.

The CDR3 reads CSVLRQGAHEQYF. The CDR3 DNA is TGCAGCGTTTTGAGACAGGGGGCCCACGAGCAGTACTTC. The chain recombines TRBV29-1 with TRBJ2-7; 10 bases agree with TRBD1. The CDR3 contains 13 residues. V was clipped by 5 bases and J by 5 bases; unmatched bases: 6. Germline lookup yields CDR1 SQVTM and CDR2 ANQGSEA.

The chain has TRBV7-7 and TRBJ2-5, with TRBD1 matching over 8 bases. Unmatched junction bases numbered 0, after V lost 3 bases and J lost 3 bases. The CDR3 totals 13 residues. The germline CDR1 and CDR2 sequences are SSHAT and FNYEAQ (reference sequence). The CDR3 region has the DNA TGTGCCAGCAGCTTGGACAGGGAAGAGACCCAGTACTTC. Amino acids: CASSLDREETQYF.

The chain links TRBV10-3 to TRBJ1-2; 7 bases match TRBD1. The CDR3 consists of 16 residues. J gave up 7 bases and V 6 bases, and 17 bases lay outside the gene matches. The V gene's germline CDR1 is ENHRY and CDR2 SYGVKD. CDR3 sequence reads: CAISPRGTETSGGYTF. The DNA of the CDR3 is TGTGCCATCAGCCCAAGGGGGACAGAGACCTCCGGTGGCTACACCTTC.

This chain uses TRBV10-3 with TRBJ2-5; D perhaps matches TRBD1 (5 bases). CDR3 length: 13 amino acids. Germline-derived CDR1 and CDR2 are ENHRY and SYGVKD. V was clipped by 6 bases and J by 1 base, with 9 bases between them. The CDR3, as DNA: TGTGCCATCAGGCAGGGCACCCAAGAGACCCAGTACTTC. Translating gives CAIRQGTQETQYF.

This clone appeared a few times. J is TRBJ1-3 and V is TRBV28, with D unclear. CDR3 length equals 13 residues. Per the germline V gene, CDR1 is MDHEN and CDR2 is SYDVKM. With 10 bases removed from V and 0 bases from J, the gap between germline ends came to 10 bases. The DNA for the CDR3 is TGTGCCACCTGGGCGAGCTCTGGAAACACCATATATTTT. Protein sequence: CATWASSGNTIYF.